One and the same sample provided the 21 T cell receptor beta chains below, sequenced in a study of T cell responses to AZD1222 COVID-19 vaccine. Data came from immunoSEQ multiplex PCR; TCRdb stores just in-frame clones and leaves some out. Counted here are about 160,000 clones, about 90% occurring once; the ten biggest clones make up about 4%. The sample consisted of peripheral blood, taken on day 0 of MenACWY control vaccination. The receptors come from an adult in good health.

This chain joins TRBV6-1 and TRBJ1-4; a weak D match, TRBD1 (6 bases). The length of the CDR3 is 15 residues. Germline CDR1 MNHNS, CDR2 SASEGT. Trimming cost V 2 bases and J 7 bases, with 14 bases left between them. The CDR3 loop is CASSEQEGGFEKLFF. DNA for the CDR3: TGTGCCAGCAGTGAACAGGAGGGGGGTTTTGAAAAACTGTTTTTT.

J is TRBJ1-1 and V is TRBV19, with 10 bases lining up with TRBD1. J gave up 5 bases and V 4 bases, and 10 bases lay outside the gene matches. This CDR3 is 16 amino acids long. The V gene's germline CDR1 is LNHDA and CDR2 SQIVND (reference sequence). The CDR3 is CASSRTGTGVWTEAFF. CDR3 nucleotide sequence: TGTGCCAGTAGTAGAACCGGGACAGGGGTATGGACTGAAGCTTTCTTT. Filled out from reference TRBV19 and TRBJ1-1, the complete variable domain reads DGGITQSPKYLFRKEGQNVTLSCEQNLNHDAMYWYRQDPGQGLRLIYYSQIVNDFQKGDIAEGYSVSREKKESFPLTVTSAQKNPTAFYLCASSRTGTGVWTEAFFGQGTRLTVV.

This chain joins TRBV19 and TRBJ2-2, with 9 bases aligning to TRBD2. The germline V gene has CDR1 LNHDA and CDR2 SQIVND (reference sequence). J gave up 0 bases and V 7 bases, and 15 bases lay outside the gene matches. The CDR3 is 19 residues long. The CDR3 loop is CASTRNRGSGRSNTGELFF. CDR3 DNA: TGTGCCAGTACCCGAAATAGGGGGAGCGGGAGGTCGAACACCGGGGAGCTGTTTTTT.

V usage is TRBV7-9 and J usage is TRBJ2-1; D might be TRBD1 or TRBD2, each matching 5 bases. V lost 4 bases and J 1 base, leaving 8 bases between the germline ends. Germline CDR1 is SEHNR and CDR2 is FQNEAQ (reference sequence). CDR3 length: 14 residues. For the CDR3, the DNA is TGTGCCAGCAGCTGGGACGGTTCCTACAATGAGCAGTTCTTC. It specifies CASSWDGSYNEQFF.

V is TRBV5-1 and J is TRBJ2-2, with TRBD2 matching over 7 bases. The ends lost 7 bases at V and 4 bases at J; junction bases unmatched: 13. The germline CDR1 and CDR2 sequences are SGHRS and YFSETQ. The CDR3 covers 16 residues. Here the CDR3 DNA reads TGCGCCAGCCGAGGTAGCGGTTCGGGGGGCACCGGGGAGCTGTTTTTT. As protein: CASRGSGSGGTGELFF.

The rearrangement links TRBV19 to TRBJ1-1, with a tentative D call TRBD1 (5 bases). V was clipped by 2 bases and J by 2 bases, with 15 bases between them. The CDR3 is made up of 16 amino acids. Germline loops: CDR1 LNHDA, CDR2 SQIVND (reference sequence). The CDR3 protein is CASSISPGRGNTEAFF. As DNA, the CDR3 is TGTGCCAGTAGTATATCCCCCGGGAGGGGTAACACTGAAGCTTTCTTT.

The chain joins TRBV9 to TRBJ2-1, with 11 bases lining up with TRBD2. V trimming: 6 bases; J trimming: 5 bases; junction bases outside the gene matches: 4. This CDR3 has 14 amino acids. CDR1 is SGDLS and CDR2 is YYNGEE in the germline V gene. This chain's CDR3 is CASTRGLADNEQFF. The CDR3 nucleotides read TGTGCCAGCACCCGGGGACTAGCGGACAATGAGCAGTTCTTC.

The V call is TRBV19, the J call TRBJ1-3; D not resolved. The CDR3 sequence is 14 residues long. V was cut by 6 bases and J by 3 bases, with 12 bases left in between. Looked up from germline, CDR1 is LNHDA and CDR2 is SQIVND (reference sequence). CDR3 residues: CASSPQDLGNTIYF. CDR3 sequence (DNA): TGTGCCAGTAGCCCTCAGGACCTTGGAAACACCATATATTTT.

The chain is built from TRBV13 and TRBJ2-7; TRBD2 might be the D (5 bases). V was cut by 5 bases and J by 4 bases, with 12 bases left in between. Germline V gene lookup returns CDR1 PRHDT and CDR2 FYEKMQ (reference sequence). The CDR3 covers 13 residues. CDR3 sequence (DNA): TGTGCCAGCAGCCCCTCACGGGGTTACGAGCAGTACTTC. Protein sequence: CASSPSRGYEQYF.

A few counts support this clone. The chain links TRBV12-5 to TRBJ1-6; the match to TRBD1 covers 10 bases. Germline V gives CDR1 LGHNT, CDR2 FRNRAP. V shed 4 bases, J shed 9 bases, and the junction held 6 bases outside the gene matches. This CDR3 is built from 15 residues. The CDR3 sequence is CASGSPGTGASPLHF. The CDR3 nucleotides read TGTGCTAGTGGTTCCCCCGGGACAGGGGCTTCACCCCTCCACTTT.

Comments on this clone: A read error may produce the germline difference seen at one junction end. This chain uses TRBV7-7 with TRBJ1-3, with 8 bases aligning to TRBD1. The CDR3 has 16 amino acids. Germline CDR1 and CDR2: SSHAT and FNYEAQ (reference sequence). CDR3 loop: CASSPGTGRSGNTIYF. DNA for the CDR3: TGTGCTAGCAGTCCCGGGACAGGCCGCTCTGGAAACACCATATATTTT.

CDR3 residues: CSASGGLFYEQYF. The DNA of the CDR3 is TGCAGTGCTAGTGGTGGACTCTTCTACGAGCAGTACTTC. The chain joins TRBV20-1 to TRBJ2-7; tentative D call: TRBD2 (5 bases). Between the trimmed V and J ends, which lost 3 bases and 3 bases, there was a span of 12 bases. CDR1 and CDR2 (germline): DFQATT, SNEGSKA (reference sequence). The CDR3 is made up of 13 amino acids.

In its sample, this clone was seen a few times. The rearrangement links TRBV29-1 to TRBJ1-1, with a possible D match to TRBD1 (6 bases). The germline V gene encodes CDR1 SQVTM and CDR2 ANQGSEA. Trimming stripped 5 bases from V and 2 bases from J, with 9 bases between. CDR3 length equals 12 residues. CDR3 protein: CSVTGLNTEAFF. The CDR3, as DNA: TGCAGCGTTACAGGGCTTAACACTGAAGCTTTCTTT.

The sample holds one count of this clone. CDR3 amino acids: CASSLRGPLNQPQHF. The CDR3, as DNA: TGTGCCAGCAGCTTGCGAGGGCCTCTCAATCAGCCCCAGCATTTT. V is TRBV5-8 and J is TRBJ1-5; no clear D gene. Germline lookup yields CDR1 SGHTS and CDR2 YDEGEE. CDR3 length: 15 amino acids. V dropped 1 base and J dropped 3 bases, with 11 bases sitting between them. Full variable domain (remainder filled in from reference TRBV5-8 and TRBJ1-5): EAGVTQSPTHLIKTRGQQATLRCSPISGHTSVYWYQQALGLGLQFLLWYDEGEERNRGNFPPRFSGRQFPNYSSELNVNALELEDSALYLCASSLRGPLNQPQHFGDGTRLSIL.

This sequence joins TRBV5-1 and TRBJ1-1; possibly TRBD1 for D (6 bases). Germline V gene sequence: CDR1 SGHRS, CDR2 YFSETQ. The ends were cut back, 2 bases at V and 4 bases at J, with 15 bases in the middle. This CDR3 has 15 amino acids. The CDR3 loop reads CASSLDTGGGTEAFF. The CDR3, as DNA: TGCGCCAGCAGCTTAGATACAGGAGGGGGCACTGAAGCTTTCTTT.

The chain is built from TRBV4-3 and TRBJ2-1; a weak D match, TRBD2 (5 bases). The CDR3 spans 13 residues. Germline V gene sequence: CDR1 LGHNA, CDR2 YSLEER. V gave up 0 bases and J gave up 10 bases, with 10 bases separating them. As DNA, the CDR3 is TGCGCCAGCAGCCAAGAACGGAGAGGGGAGCAGTTCTTC. As protein: CASSQERRGEQFF.

V is TRBV6-6 and J is TRBJ1-1, with TRBD1 matching 7 bases. This CDR3 has 16 amino acids. Losses at the gene ends were 4 bases for V and 4 bases for J; bases not matched to a gene: 12. Germline CDR1 and CDR2: MNHNY and SVGAGI (reference sequence). CDR3 sequence (DNA): TGTGCCAGCAGTTCCCCGGGACAGAGCTTGATCACTGAAGCTTTCTTT. It codes for CASSSPGQSLITEAFF.

The chain uses TRBV30 and TRBJ1-5; D is uncertain. CDR1 is GTSNPN, CDR2 SVGIG, per germline (reference sequence). The CDR3 is 12 residues long. V was trimmed by 0 bases and J by 4 bases, leaving 4 bases between them. CDR3 protein: CAWSVINQPQHF. The DNA for the CDR3 is TGTGCCTGGAGTGTCATAAATCAGCCCCAGCATTTT.

The V gene is TRBV5-1, the J gene TRBJ1-4; 7 positions match TRBD1. Germline CDR1 reads SGHRS; CDR2 reads YFSETQ. The CDR3 runs to 17 residues. Losses at the gene ends were 4 bases for V and 0 bases for J; bases not matched to a gene: 9. CDR3 protein: CASSPNTQGTTNEKLFF. The DNA of the CDR3 is TGCGCCAGCAGCCCAAATACACAGGGGACAACTAATGAAAAACTGTTTTTT.

The chain couples TRBV5-1 to TRBJ2-7; D is possibly TRBD1 (6 bases). V was shortened by 3 bases and J by 1 base, with 20 bases between the two germline ends. The CDR3 extends over 17 amino acids. In germline, CDR1 is SGHRS, CDR2 YFSETQ. CDR3 DNA sequence: TGCGCCAGCAGCTCAAGAGGGGGACCTTTACTTTCCTACGAGCAGTACTTC. Translated: CASSSRGGPLLSYEQYF.

The chain employs TRBV5-6 and TRBJ2-3; D might be TRBD2 (6 bases). Per germline, CDR1 SGHDT and CDR2 YYEEEE. V lost 0 bases, J lost 7 bases, and 21 bases lay in between. The CDR3 consists of 17 residues. In DNA, the CDR3 is TGTGCCAGCAGCTTGGGGTGGACTAATTCTGGGTCACATACGCAGTATTTT. It specifies CASSLGWTNSGSHTQYF.